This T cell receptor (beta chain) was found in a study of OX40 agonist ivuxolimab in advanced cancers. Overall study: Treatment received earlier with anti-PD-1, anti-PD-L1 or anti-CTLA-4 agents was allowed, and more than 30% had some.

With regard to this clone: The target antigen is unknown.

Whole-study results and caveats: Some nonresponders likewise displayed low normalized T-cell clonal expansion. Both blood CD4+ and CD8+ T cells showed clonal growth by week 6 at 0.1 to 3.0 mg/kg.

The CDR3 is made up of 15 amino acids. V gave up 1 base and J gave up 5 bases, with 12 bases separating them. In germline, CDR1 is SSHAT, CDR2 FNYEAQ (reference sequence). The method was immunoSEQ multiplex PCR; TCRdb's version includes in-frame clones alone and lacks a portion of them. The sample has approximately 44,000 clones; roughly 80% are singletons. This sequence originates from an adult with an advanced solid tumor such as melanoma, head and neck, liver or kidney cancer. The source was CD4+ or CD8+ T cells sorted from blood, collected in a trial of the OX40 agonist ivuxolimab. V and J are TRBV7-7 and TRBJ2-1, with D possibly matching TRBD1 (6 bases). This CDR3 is CASSLDRAGHNEQFF. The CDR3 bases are TGTGCCAGCAGCTTAGACAGGGCCGGACACAATGAGCAGTTCTTC.